This T cell receptor beta chain originates from a study of CD8 T cells in ankylosing spondylitis. Study results and limitations: About 8 highly homologous variants made up a TCR beta motif that seemed to typify ankylosing spondylitis blood. Clones tied to disease were said to be significantly enriched in matched ankylosing spondylitis synovial fluid.

V was trimmed by 2 bases and J by 0 bases, leaving 10 bases between them. Germline CDR1 DFQATT, CDR2 SNEGSKA (reference sequence). The CDR3 loop spans 14 amino acids. This clonotype has a count of ten or more. Its antigen remains unknown. A quantitative 5'-RACE method, one with molecular barcodes, was used to make TCR beta libraries. Using its own MiXCR run on the 5' RACE reads, TCRdb lists one record per CDR3 protein. The data hold around 210,000 distinct CDR3 sequences, with 7.5% to 9.5% observed a single time. The receptor's source is a female donor with ankylosing spondylitis or in good health (not recorded which). The chain uses TRBV20-1 and TRBJ1-2; D is uncertain. Sequences were obtained from blood, either unsorted or a sorted T cell fraction (not recorded which). The DNA for the CDR3 is TGCAGTGCTAGATATCCAGGCACTAACTATGGCTACACCTTC. It encodes CSARYPGTNYGYTF.